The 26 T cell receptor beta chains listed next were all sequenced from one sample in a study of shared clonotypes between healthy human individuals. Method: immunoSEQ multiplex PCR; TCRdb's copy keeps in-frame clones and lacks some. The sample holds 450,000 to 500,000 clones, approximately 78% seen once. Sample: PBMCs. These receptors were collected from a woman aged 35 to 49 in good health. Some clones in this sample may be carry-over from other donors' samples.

The CDR3 protein is CAWSVGRGVRAETQYF. Here the CDR3 DNA reads TGTGCCTGGAGTGTAGGGAGGGGCGTACGGGCAGAGACCCAGTACTTC. J is TRBJ2-5 and V is TRBV30; TRBD2 agrees at 7 bases. Germline CDR1 and CDR2: GTSNPN and SVGIG (reference sequence). V was clipped by 0 bases and J by 4 bases; unmatched bases: 11. This CDR3 has 16 amino acids.

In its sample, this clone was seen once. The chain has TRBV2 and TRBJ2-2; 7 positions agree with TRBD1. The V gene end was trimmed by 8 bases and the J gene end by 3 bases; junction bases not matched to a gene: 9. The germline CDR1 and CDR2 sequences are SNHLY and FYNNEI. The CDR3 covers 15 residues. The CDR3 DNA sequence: TGTGCCAGCGGAAAAGGACAGGTAGACACCGGGGAGCTGTTTTTT. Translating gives CASGKGQVDTGELFF.

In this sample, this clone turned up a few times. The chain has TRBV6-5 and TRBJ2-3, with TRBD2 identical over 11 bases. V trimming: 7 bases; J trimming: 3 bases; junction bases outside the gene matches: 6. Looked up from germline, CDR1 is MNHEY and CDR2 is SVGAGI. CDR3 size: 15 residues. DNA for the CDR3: TGTGCCAGCACCTCCACTAGCGGGAGAACAGATACGCAGTATTTT. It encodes CASTSTSGRTDTQYF.

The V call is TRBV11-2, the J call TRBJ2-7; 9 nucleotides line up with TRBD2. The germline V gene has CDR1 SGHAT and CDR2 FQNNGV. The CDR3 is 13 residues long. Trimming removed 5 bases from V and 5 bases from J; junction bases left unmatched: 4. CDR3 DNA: TGTGCCAGCAGCCTGGGACTAGCTGACGAGCAGTACTTC. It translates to CASSLGLADEQYF.

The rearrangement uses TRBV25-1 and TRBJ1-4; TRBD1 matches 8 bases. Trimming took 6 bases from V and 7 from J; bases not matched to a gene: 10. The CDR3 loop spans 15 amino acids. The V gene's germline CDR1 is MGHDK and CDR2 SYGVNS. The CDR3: CASRDDRGSGEKLFF. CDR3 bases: TGTGCCAGCAGAGACGACAGGGGTAGCGGTGAAAAACTGTTTTTT.

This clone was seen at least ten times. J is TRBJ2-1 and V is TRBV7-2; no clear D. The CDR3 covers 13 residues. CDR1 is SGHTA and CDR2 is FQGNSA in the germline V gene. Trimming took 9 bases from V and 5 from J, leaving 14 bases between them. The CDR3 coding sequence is TGTGCCAGGTCCGATCTACGGGACAATGAGCAGTTCTTC. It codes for CARSDLRDNEQFF.

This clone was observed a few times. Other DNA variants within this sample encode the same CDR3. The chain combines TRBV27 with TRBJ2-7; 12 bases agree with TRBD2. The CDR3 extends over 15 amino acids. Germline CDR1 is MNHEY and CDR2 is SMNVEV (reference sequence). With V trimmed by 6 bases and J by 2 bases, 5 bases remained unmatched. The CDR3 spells CASSPGLAGTYEQYF. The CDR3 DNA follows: TGTGCCAGCAGCCCCGGACTAGCGGGGACCTACGAGCAGTACTTC.

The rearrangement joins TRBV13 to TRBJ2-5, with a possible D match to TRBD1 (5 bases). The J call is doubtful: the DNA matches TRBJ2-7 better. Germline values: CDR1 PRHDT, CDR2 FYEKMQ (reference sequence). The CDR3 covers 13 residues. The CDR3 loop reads CASSFAGTYEQYF. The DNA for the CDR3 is TGTGCCAGCAGCTTCGCAGGGACCTACGAGCAGTACTTC.

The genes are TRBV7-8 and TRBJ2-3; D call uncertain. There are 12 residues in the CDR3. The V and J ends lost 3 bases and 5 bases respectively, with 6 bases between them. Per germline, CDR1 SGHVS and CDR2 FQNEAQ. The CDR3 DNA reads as TGTGCCAGCAGCTTGCTATTAGATACGCAGTATTTT. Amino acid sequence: CASSLLLDTQYF. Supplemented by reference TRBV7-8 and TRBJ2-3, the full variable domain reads GAGVSQSPRYKVAKRGQDVALRCDPISGHVSLFWYQQALGQGPEFLTYFQNEAQLDKSGLPSDRFFAERPEGSVSTLKIQRTQQEDSAVYLCASSLLLDTQYFGPGTRLTVL.

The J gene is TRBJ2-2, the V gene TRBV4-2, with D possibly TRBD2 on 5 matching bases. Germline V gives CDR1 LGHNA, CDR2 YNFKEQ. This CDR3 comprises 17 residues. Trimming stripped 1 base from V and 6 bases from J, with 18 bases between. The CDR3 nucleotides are TGTGCCAGCAGCCAAGTCCTGGAGCGGCCTGGTGCCGGGGAGCTGTTTTTT. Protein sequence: CASSQVLERPGAGELFF.

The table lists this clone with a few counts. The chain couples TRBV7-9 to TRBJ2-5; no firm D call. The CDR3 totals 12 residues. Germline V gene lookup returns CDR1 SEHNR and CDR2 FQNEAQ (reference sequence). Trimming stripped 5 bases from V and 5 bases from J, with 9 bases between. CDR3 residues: CASSPTPETQYF. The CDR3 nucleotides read TGTGCCAGCAGCCCCACGCCGGAGACCCAGTACTTC.

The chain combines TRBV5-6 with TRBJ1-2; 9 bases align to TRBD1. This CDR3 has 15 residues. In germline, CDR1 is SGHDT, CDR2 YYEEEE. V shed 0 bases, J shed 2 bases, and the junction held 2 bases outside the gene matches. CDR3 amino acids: CASSLVGTGNYGYTF. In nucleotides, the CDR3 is TGTGCCAGCAGCTTGGTGGGGACAGGGAACTATGGCTACACCTTC.

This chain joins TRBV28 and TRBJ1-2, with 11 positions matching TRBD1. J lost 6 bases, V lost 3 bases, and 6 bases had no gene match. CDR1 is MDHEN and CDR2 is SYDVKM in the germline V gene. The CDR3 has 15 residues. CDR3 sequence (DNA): TGTGCCAGCAGTTTGGGGACAGGGGGTCCCAATGGCTACACCTTC. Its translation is CASSLGTGGPNGYTF.

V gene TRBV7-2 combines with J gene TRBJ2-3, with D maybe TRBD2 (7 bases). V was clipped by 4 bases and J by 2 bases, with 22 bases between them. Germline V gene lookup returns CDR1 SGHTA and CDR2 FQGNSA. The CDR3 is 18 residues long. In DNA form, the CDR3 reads TGTGCCAGCAGCTCCCCACAGGGCGGCGGGGGATACACAGATACGCAGTATTTT. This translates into CASSSPQGGGGYTDTQYF.

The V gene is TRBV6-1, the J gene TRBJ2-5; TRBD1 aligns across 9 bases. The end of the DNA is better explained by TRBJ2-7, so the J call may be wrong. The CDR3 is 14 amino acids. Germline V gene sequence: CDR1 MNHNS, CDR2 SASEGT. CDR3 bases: TGTGCCAGCAGCCTGGACAGGGGATTCTACGAGCAGTACTTC. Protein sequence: CASSLDRGFYEQYF.

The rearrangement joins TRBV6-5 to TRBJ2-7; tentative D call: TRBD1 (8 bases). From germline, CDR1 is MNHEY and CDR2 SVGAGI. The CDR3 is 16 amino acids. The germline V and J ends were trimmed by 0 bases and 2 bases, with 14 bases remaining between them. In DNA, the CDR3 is TGTGCCAGCAGTTACTCTAGAACAGGGGGGGCCTACGAGCAGTACTTC. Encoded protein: CASSYSRTGGAYEQYF.

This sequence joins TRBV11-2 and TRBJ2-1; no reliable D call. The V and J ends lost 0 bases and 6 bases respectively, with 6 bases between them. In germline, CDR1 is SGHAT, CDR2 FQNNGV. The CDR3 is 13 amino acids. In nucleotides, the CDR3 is TGTGCCAGCAGCTTAGATCGTATCAATGAGCAGTTCTTC. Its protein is CASSLDRINEQFF.

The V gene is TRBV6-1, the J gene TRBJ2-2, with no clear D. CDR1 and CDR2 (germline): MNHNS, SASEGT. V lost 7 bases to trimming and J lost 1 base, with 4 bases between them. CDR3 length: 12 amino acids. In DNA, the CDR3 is TGTGCCAGCATAGGGAACACCGGGGAGCTGTTTTTT. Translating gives CASIGNTGELFF.

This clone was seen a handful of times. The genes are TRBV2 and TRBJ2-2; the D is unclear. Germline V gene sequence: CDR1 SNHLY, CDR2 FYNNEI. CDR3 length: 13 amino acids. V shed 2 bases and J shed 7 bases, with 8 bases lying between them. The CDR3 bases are TGTGCCAGCAGTGAACTAGAAGGCGGGGAGCTGTTTTTT. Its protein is CASSELEGGELFF.

The CDR3 spells CASSLEGTEKLFF. CDR3 coding DNA: TGCGCCAGCAGCTTGGAAGGGACAGAGAAACTGTTTTTT. This chain uses TRBV5-1 with TRBJ1-4, with 7 bases that match TRBD1. The CDR3 runs to 13 residues. Per germline, CDR1 SGHRS and CDR2 YFSETQ. The trim removed 0 bases at V and 11 bases at J, leaving 4 bases unmatched.

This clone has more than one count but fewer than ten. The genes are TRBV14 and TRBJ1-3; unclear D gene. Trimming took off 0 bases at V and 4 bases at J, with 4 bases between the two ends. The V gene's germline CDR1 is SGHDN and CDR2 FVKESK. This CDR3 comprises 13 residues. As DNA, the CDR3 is TGTGCCAGCAGCCAAGACAGGGGAAACACCATATATTTT. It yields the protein CASSQDRGNTIYF.

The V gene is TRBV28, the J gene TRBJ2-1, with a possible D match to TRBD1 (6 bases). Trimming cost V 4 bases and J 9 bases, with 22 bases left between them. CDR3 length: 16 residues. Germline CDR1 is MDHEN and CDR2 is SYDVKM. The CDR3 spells CASSSPGEGEAGEQFF. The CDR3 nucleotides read TGTGCCAGCAGTTCCCCCGGTGAGGGGGAAGCTGGTGAGCAGTTCTTC.

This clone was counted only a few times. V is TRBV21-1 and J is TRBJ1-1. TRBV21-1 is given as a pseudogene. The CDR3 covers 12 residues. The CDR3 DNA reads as TGTGCCAGCAGCAAACCGGGAAAAAAAGCTTTCTTT. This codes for CASSKPGKKAFF.

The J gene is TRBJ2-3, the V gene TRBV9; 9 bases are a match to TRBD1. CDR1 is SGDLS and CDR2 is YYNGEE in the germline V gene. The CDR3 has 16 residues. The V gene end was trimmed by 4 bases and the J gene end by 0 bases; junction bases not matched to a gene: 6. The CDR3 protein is CASSPDRGLSTDTQYF. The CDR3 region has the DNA TGTGCCAGCAGCCCGGACAGGGGACTTAGCACAGATACGCAGTATTTT.

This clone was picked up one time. In DNA, the CDR3 is TGTGCCAGCAGTTTTTCTAGGGGGCAAAGGAAGACCCAGTACTTC. As protein: CASSFSRGQRKTQYF. The J gene is TRBJ2-5, the V gene TRBV28, with TRBD1 identical over 7 bases. Per germline, CDR1 MDHEN and CDR2 SYDVKM. The CDR3 has 15 residues. V was clipped by 3 bases and J by 6 bases; unmatched bases: 10.

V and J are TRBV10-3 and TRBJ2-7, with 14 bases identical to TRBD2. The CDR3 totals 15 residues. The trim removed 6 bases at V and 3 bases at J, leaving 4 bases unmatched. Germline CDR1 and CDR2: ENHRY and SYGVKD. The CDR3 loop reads CAIRDGTSGSYEQYF. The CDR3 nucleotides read TGTGCCATCAGGGACGGGACTAGCGGGAGCTACGAGCAGTACTTC.